This TCR beta chain was sequenced during a study of shared clonotypes between healthy human individuals (TCRdb year 2020). With respect to the entire study: The cohort comprised a couple of women and a few men aged 18 to 49 years. The study deeply sequenced blood TCR repertoires of roughly five healthy adults to estimate repertoire size and the extent of clonotype sharing between individuals. For each donor, CD4 naive and CD4 memory were each run on three plates, CD8 naive on two plates, and CD8 memory on one plate. Leukapheresis yielded between about 0.94 and 8.9 billion PBMCs per donor. To increase sequencing depth and limit assay-specific biases, TCR repertoire library preparation and sequencing were carried out by different laboratories using diverse techniques.

On the study overall, not on this receptor specifically: Only blood was sampled, and tissue TCR repertoires likely differ from those in blood. Naive subsets generally had larger estimated clonotype richness than memory subsets did. Rarefaction of sorted-subset datasets indicated incomplete sequencing despite the large sequencing depth. Based on pairwise subsampling, the degree of clonotype sharing among donors was expected to be affected by sequencing depth. The small number of donors limited the genetic and exposure-history diversity represented. Clonotypes shared by all four sorted-subset donors showed higher generation probabilities than non-shared clonotypes. Across four donors, 5% to 6% of naive CD4, approximately 3.5% of naive CD8, roughly 2.2% of memory CD4, and approximately 0.4% of memory CD8 clonotypes were shared.

V is shortened by 0 bases, J by 4 bases, and the region joining them spans 12 bases. From its cysteine to its phenylalanine, the CDR3 spans 15 amino acids. CDR3 DNA only is kept here, 45 bases in frame from base 1. CDR1 and CDR2 were assigned from the germline V gene as LGHNA and YSLEER. The donors were healthy, HIV-negative adults who had no recently reported acute infections or vaccinations. All donors were Caucasian adults living in Nashville, Tennessee, USA. CD4+ T cells were enriched by magnetic negative selection; naive cells were then positively selected on CD45RA, and the negative fraction formed the memory subset. After blood collection by leukapheresis, PBMCs were isolated using Ficoll-Histopaque density gradient centrifugation and then cryopreserved in the vapor phase of liquid nitrogen. Purity and quantity of every magnetically sorted T cell population were checked by analytical flow cytometry. Each sorted fraction had its genomic DNA isolated and then quantified by UV absorbance on a Nanodrop 2000c.

Note on this clone: Its target antigen remains unknown. Base quality data are lacking; no much larger clone is found one base away. This sample includes further DNA sequences coding for the same CDR3.

TCR CDR3 regions were amplified from genomic DNA by multiplex PCR using the deep immunoSEQ assay. For each cell subset, the extracted genomic DNA was distributed evenly across all wells of several immunoSEQ 96-well plates, and each plate served as one replicate. For sorted subsets, each replicate PCR was loaded with roughly 200 ng genomic DNA, equivalent to 25,000 to 30,000 T cell genomes. The purified libraries were quantified using a Qubit 3.0 fluorometer, sized with a Bioanalyzer 2100, and then quantified again using the KAPA Library Quantification kit. Each immunoSEQ 96-well plate was sequenced on its own single-read 150-cycle Illumina NextSeq 550 flow cell. The authors' pipeline ran thus. Because the immunoSEQ output held only junctional sequences and lacked quality scores, the filtering could not match the filtering applied to full-length reads. Sequences were annotated with PyIR, a Python wrapper for IgBLAST v1.9, and V/J genes and CDR3 were assigned using IMGT germline references. Reads were filtered out if the reads had weak V/J assignments (E-value above 1e-6), no CDR3, stop codons, out-of-frame junctions, or ambiguous translated residues. V3J clonotypes were defined as sequences sharing an identical inferred V gene, J gene, and CDR3 amino acid sequence. Percentage overlap between repertoires was computed as shared unique clonotypes divided by the size of the smaller repertoire. RTK rarefaction, the Chao1 estimator, and Recon v2.1 estimates of unobserved clonotypes were used to assess repertoire richness. Generation probabilities for all TCRbeta clonotypes obtained by the gDNA method from a handful of donors were computed using OLGA. TCRdb stores this immuneACCESS table with in-frame sequences only. Part of the clones is absent; in the studies checked, under half of the shortfall reflects unresolved V genes, and no reason is known for the rest. V and J calls and clone size are as listed in that table; D and trimming were resolved from the DNA. This sample lists 2 million to 2.5 million clones; around 90% were detected once. 0.37% of the sample lies in the top ten.

The chain is encoded by TRBV4-3 joined to TRBJ1-2; the best D guess is TRBD1, with 5 bases matching. The TCR originated in a man between 18 and 35 years old in good health. Some clones in this sample may be carry-over from other donors' samples. The sample consisted of naive CD4+ T cells from PBMCs. Read against the paper, the sample's cell subset or site label means: CD45RA+ positively selected. The nucleotide sequence reads as follows: TGCGCCAGCAGCCAAGATCCCCAGGGCTTCTATGGCTACACCTTC. This yields the protein CASSQDPQGFYGYTF.